Shown below are 28 T cell receptor beta chains from a single sample sequenced in a study of shared clonotypes between healthy human individuals. Clones were sequenced by immunoSEQ multiplex PCR, and TCRdb holds only the in-frame ones, with some missing. The data contain 2 million to 2.5 million clones, approximately 96% of them singletons. Input material: naive CD4+ T cells sorted from blood. Subset given: CD45RA+ positively selected. Receptor source: a young man in good health.

The chain couples TRBV2 to TRBJ2-5; D may match TRBD1 or TRBD2 (5 bases each). CDR3 length: 12 residues. CDR1 is SNHLY, CDR2 FYNNEI, per germline. V was trimmed by 6 bases and J by 9 bases, leaving 14 bases between them. DNA for the CDR3: TGTGCCAGCAGGGGGGACGGCCCTTCCCAGTACTTC. It specifies CASRGDGPSQYF. Drawing the rest from reference TRBV2 and TRBJ2-5, the complete variable domain is EPEVTQTPSHQVTQMGQEVILRCVPISNHLYFYWYRQILGQKVEFLVSFYNNEISEKSEIFDDQFSVERPDGSNFTLKIRSTKLEDSAMYFCASRGDGPSQYFGPGTRLLVL.

The CDR3 sequence: CASSPVAGADTQYF. The CDR3 DNA reads as TGTGCCAGCTCACCAGTGGCGGGAGCAGATACGCAGTATTTT. V is TRBV18 and J is TRBJ2-3, with 7 bases fitting TRBD2. Per the germline V gene, CDR1 is KGHSH and CDR2 is LQKENI. The CDR3 consists of 14 residues. After removal of 2 bases from V and 4 bases from J, the junction contained 3 bases not matched to a gene.

Regarding this clone: Other DNA sequences from this sample encode an identical CDR3 as well. The rearrangement joins TRBV11-2 to TRBJ1-5; 10 bases line up with TRBD1. Germline V gives CDR1 SGHAT, CDR2 FQNNGV. V dropped 5 bases and J dropped 2; count of bases not matched to a gene: 3. The CDR3 is 15 amino acids. This CDR3 is CASSLGTGGNQPQHF. The CDR3 DNA follows: TGTGCCAGCAGCCTCGGGACAGGGGGCAATCAGCCCCAGCATTTT.

The CDR3 reads CAWNPGTQGGYTF. DNA for the CDR3: TGTGCCTGGAACCCCGGGACACAAGGAGGCTACACCTTC. This chain links TRBV30 with TRBJ1-2; perhaps TRBD1 as D (6 bases). The CDR3 runs 13 residues. The germline V gene encodes CDR1 GTSNPN and CDR2 SVGIG (reference sequence). Trimming removed 4 bases from V and 8 bases from J, with 17 bases in between.

The chain has TRBV6-5 and TRBJ1-1, with D maybe TRBD1 (6 bases). The CDR3 sequence is 15 residues long. Trimming stripped 0 bases from V and 2 bases from J, with 10 bases between. CDR1 is MNHEY and CDR2 is SVGAGI in the germline V gene. CDR3 coding DNA: TGTGCCAGCAGTTACTCGGACAGTTTAAACACTGAAGCTTTCTTT. This translates into CASSYSDSLNTEAFF.

V usage is TRBV12-5 and J usage is TRBJ1-2, with 10 bases matching TRBD1. Germline CDR1 is LGHNT and CDR2 is FRNRAP. The CDR3 is made up of 13 amino acids. The ends lost 6 bases at V and 6 bases at J; junction bases unmatched: 4. Here the CDR3 reads CASGLTGGNGYTF. The CDR3 DNA is TGTGCTAGTGGCCTGACAGGGGGCAATGGCTACACCTTC.

The chain joins TRBV5-6 to TRBJ1-4; D is perhaps TRBD1 (5 bases). This CDR3 is built from 13 residues. The ends were cut back, 4 bases at V and 12 bases at J, with 16 bases in the middle. Germline CDR1 is SGHDT and CDR2 is YYEEEE. The DNA of the CDR3 is TGTGCCAGCAGCGCAGCTACTTCAGGGCAACTGTTTTTT. Its translation: CASSAATSGQLFF.

About this clone itself: The same CDR3 is also encoded by other DNA sequences in this sample. This chain links TRBV7-9 with TRBJ2-7; D assignment may be TRBD1 or TRBD2 (5 bases each). The V end lost 0 bases, the J end lost 6 bases, and 9 bases lay between the germline ends. The CDR3 loop spans 13 amino acids. Germline values: CDR1 SEHNR, CDR2 FQNEAQ (reference sequence). The CDR3 DNA reads TGTGCCAGCAGCTTAGCATTGAGGGGCGAGCAGTACTTC. Encoded protein: CASSLALRGEQYF. Filled out from reference TRBV7-9 and TRBJ2-7, the complete variable domain reads DTGVSQNPRHKITKRGQNVTFRCDPISEHNRLYWYRQTLGQGPEFLTYFQNEAQLEKSRLLSDRFSAERPKGSFSTLEIQRTEQGDSAMYLCASSLALRGEQYFGPGTRLTVT.

This clone was seen just once. The J gene is TRBJ2-3, the V gene TRBV7-2; D possibly corresponds to TRBD2 (6 bases). The V gene's germline CDR1 is SGHTA and CDR2 FQGNSA. Between the trimmed V and J ends, which lost 0 bases and 2 bases, there was a span of 9 bases. The CDR3 sequence is 15 residues long. CDR3 sequence reads: CASSLAAGYTDTQYF. In nucleotides, the CDR3 is TGTGCCAGCAGCTTAGCGGCGGGATACACAGATACGCAGTATTTT.

This chain links TRBV11-3 with TRBJ1-5; no clear D. The germline CDR1 and CDR2 sequences are SGHNT and YENEEA. The CDR3 extends over 15 amino acids. The V and J ends lost 3 bases and 0 bases respectively, with 9 bases between them. CDR3 coding DNA: TGTGCCAGCAGCTTCGTTTCGGATAGCAATCAGCCCCAGCATTTT. Its protein product is CASSFVSDSNQPQHF.

The chain joins TRBV18 to TRBJ2-1; D is possibly TRBD1 (6 bases). The V and J ends lost 0 bases and 2 bases respectively, with 8 bases between them. The CDR3 is 15 amino acids. CDR1 is KGHSH, CDR2 LQKENI, per germline. The CDR3 region has the DNA TGTGCCAGCTCACCACCCGGACAGACCTACAATGAGCAGTTCTTC. As protein: CASSPPGQTYNEQFF. The whole variable domain, remainder taken from reference TRBV18 and TRBJ2-1, is NAGVMQNPRHLVRRRGQEARLRCSPMKGHSHVYWYRQLPEEGLKFMVYLQKENIIDESGMPKERFSAEFPKEGPSILRIQQVVRGDSAAYFCASSPPGQTYNEQFFGPGTRLTVL.

This clone was seen a single time. This chain connects TRBV30 to TRBJ1-4, with 11 bases that match TRBD1. The CDR3 contains 16 residues. CDR1 and CDR2 from the germline V gene are GTSNPN and SVGIG (reference sequence). The V segment lost 0 bases and the J segment 8 bases; nucleotides outside the gene matches: 8. The CDR3 here is CAWSVGLGTGGEKLFF. For the CDR3, the DNA is TGTGCCTGGAGTGTAGGCTTGGGGACAGGGGGAGAAAAACTGTTTTTT. Full variable domain (remainder filled in from reference TRBV30 and TRBJ1-4): SQTIHQWPATLVQPVGSPLSLECTVEGTSNPNLYWYRQAAGRGLQLLFYSVGIGQISSEVPQNLSASRPQDRQFILSSKKLLLSDSGFYLCAWSVGLGTGGEKLFFGSGTQLSVL.

In this sample, this clone turned up once. The V gene is TRBV25-1, the J gene TRBJ1-3; TRBD1 is a possible D gene (5 bases). Germline V gene lookup returns CDR1 MGHDK and CDR2 SYGVNS. The CDR3 contains 12 residues. V was cut by 8 bases and J by 8 bases, with 13 bases left in between. The CDR3 nucleotides read TGTGCCAGCTGGGACTCCTGGGACACCATATATTTT. Translated, it gives CASWDSWDTIYF.

This clone appeared once. The rearrangement uses TRBV10-1 and TRBJ2-2, with 8 bases matching TRBD2. The CDR3 spans 14 residues. The J segment lost 1 base and the V segment lost 7 bases, leaving 2 bases of the junction unmatched. CDR1 and CDR2 from the germline V gene are WNHNN and SYGVQD (reference sequence). Here the CDR3 DNA reads TGCGCCAGCATCACTAGCGGGAACACCGGGGAGCTGTTTTTT. Encoded protein: CASITSGNTGELFF.

The DNA of the CDR3 is TGTGCCAGCTCACCAGGATACGGGACGGGAGTTCGGAATGAGCAGTTCTTC. Protein sequence: CASSPGYGTGVRNEQFF. This chain joins TRBV18 and TRBJ2-1, with D possibly matching TRBD2 (6 bases). CDR1 KGHSH and CDR2 LQKENI come from the germline V gene. The CDR3 extends over 17 amino acids. Trimming pared 2 bases from V and 7 bases from J, leaving 21 bases between.

The chain employs TRBV2 and TRBJ1-4; tentative D call: TRBD1 (5 bases). The CDR3 runs to 15 residues. V was shortened by 4 bases and J by 3 bases, with 12 bases between the two germline ends. Germline assignment: CDR1 SNHLY and CDR2 FYNNEI. In DNA form, the CDR3 reads TGTGCCAGCAGTGTCCTTCAGGGAGCTAATGAAAAACTGTTTTTT. This gives the protein CASSVLQGANEKLFF.

The J gene is TRBJ2-5, the V gene TRBV21-1; TRBD2 was called by the table and not checked on the DNA. TRBV21-1 is given as a pseudogene. The length of the CDR3 is 20 residues. The CDR3 is CASSPPKPGGTLKYQETQYF. CDR3 nucleotides: TGTGCCAGCAGCCCTCCGAAACCGGGCGGGACCCTTAAGTACCAAGAGACCCAGTACTTC.

The chain has TRBV5-6 and TRBJ2-7; D gene uncertain. Germline V lookup: CDR1 SGHDT, CDR2 YYEEEE. This CDR3 region has 17 residues. Trimming removed 4 bases from V and 2 bases from J, with 22 bases in between. The CDR3 nucleotides read TGTGCCAGCAGCCCTGGTGGGCCCCGAGTGGTTACCTACGAGCAGTACTTC. Translating gives CASSPGGPRVVTYEQYF.

The chain joins TRBV5-1 to TRBJ2-3; perhaps TRBD2 as D (5 bases). CDR1 is SGHRS and CDR2 is YFSETQ in the germline V gene. V shed 0 bases and J shed 4 bases, with 15 bases lying between them. The CDR3 is made up of 16 amino acids. Here the CDR3 reads CASSLVSSGFADTQYF. The CDR3, as DNA: TGCGCCAGCAGCTTGGTTTCCTCGGGGTTCGCAGATACGCAGTATTTT.

The gene calls are TRBV7-8 and TRBJ1-3; TRBD1 might be the D (5 bases). The CDR3 consists of 21 residues. CDR1 is SGHVS and CDR2 is FQNEAQ in the germline V gene. The V and J ends lost 1 base and 4 bases respectively, with 29 bases between them. The CDR3 loop is CASSLGGVRGQARAGGNTIYF. For the CDR3, the DNA is TGTGCCAGCAGCTTAGGGGGGGTTAGGGGCCAGGCCCGCGCAGGAGGAAACACCATATATTTT.

The chain employs TRBV5-6 and TRBJ1-1, with 12 positions matching TRBD1. Trimming took 0 bases from V and 5 from J; bases not matched to a gene: 8. Germline-derived CDR1 and CDR2 are SGHDT and YYEEEE. This CDR3 spans 17 amino acids. As DNA, the CDR3 is TGTGCCAGCAGCTTGGTGCGGGACAGGGGGCGAAAGACTGAAGCTTTCTTT. Translating gives CASSLVRDRGRKTEAFF.

Points on this clone: It is unclear where the CDR3 begins or ends on the DNA, so no DNA is shown, and the CDR3 is as TCRdb lists it. This chain connects TRBV28 to TRBJ1-5. Germline V gene lookup returns CDR1 MDHEN and CDR2 SYDVKM. 15 amino acids form the CDR3, both terminal residues included. The CDR3 reads CASSSSERHNQPQHF.

This clone appeared once. This rearrangement joins TRBV2 to TRBJ2-2; 7 positions agree with TRBD2. The germline gives CDR1 SNHLY, CDR2 FYNNEI. V lost 4 bases to trimming and J lost 6 bases; unmatched junction nucleotides: 5. The CDR3 contains 14 residues. In nucleotides, the CDR3 is TGTGCCAGCAGTGCGCGGGAGAGGGCCGGGGAGCTGTTTTTT. This sequence encodes CASSARERAGELFF.

The chain is built from TRBV6-4 and TRBJ1-1; no clear D gene. Germline values: CDR1 MRHNA, CDR2 SNTAGT. There are 15 residues in the CDR3. V was shortened by 8 bases and J by 0 bases, with 16 bases between the two germline ends. The CDR3 reads CASPLGVEMNTEAFF. Here the CDR3 DNA reads TGTGCCAGCCCCCTCGGGGTTGAGATGAACACTGAAGCTTTCTTT.

This chain uses TRBV6-6 with TRBJ1-5; TRBD1 matches 7 bases. Germline lookup yields CDR1 MNHNY and CDR2 SVGAGI (reference sequence). The CDR3 runs to 14 residues. J gave up 7 bases and V 1 base, and 4 bases lay outside the gene matches. The CDR3 is CASSYFDRDQPQHF. The CDR3 DNA reads TGTGCCAGCAGTTACTTTGACAGGGACCAGCCCCAGCATTTT.

The chain couples TRBV11-2 to TRBJ2-2; the D gene is possibly TRBD2 (6 bases). Germline V gene data show CDR1 as SGHAT and CDR2 as FQNNGV. Trimming removed 2 bases at V and 1 base at J, with 11 bases between. The CDR3 loop spans 16 amino acids. Written as DNA, the CDR3 is TGTGCCAGCAGCTTACCTCGGGACTTGAACACCGGGGAGCTGTTTTTT. Amino acid sequence: CASSLPRDLNTGELFF.

The chain couples TRBV2 to TRBJ1-3; D might be TRBD1 (5 bases). Per germline, CDR1 SNHLY and CDR2 FYNNEI. This CDR3 has 15 amino acids. V lost 4 bases and J 4 bases, leaving 14 bases between the germline ends. DNA of the CDR3: TGTGCCAGCAGTGGGTCGGGGGGTGGCGGAAACACCATATATTTT. Amino acid sequence: CASSGSGGGGNTIYF.

Written as DNA, the CDR3 is TGTGCTGAGGGGACTAATGAAAAACTGTTTTTT. Translation: CAEGTNEKLFF. This chain links TRBV30 with TRBJ1-4, with D maybe TRBD1 (5 bases). Germline V gene lookup returns CDR1 GTSNPN and CDR2 SVGIG (reference sequence). This CDR3 comprises 11 residues.